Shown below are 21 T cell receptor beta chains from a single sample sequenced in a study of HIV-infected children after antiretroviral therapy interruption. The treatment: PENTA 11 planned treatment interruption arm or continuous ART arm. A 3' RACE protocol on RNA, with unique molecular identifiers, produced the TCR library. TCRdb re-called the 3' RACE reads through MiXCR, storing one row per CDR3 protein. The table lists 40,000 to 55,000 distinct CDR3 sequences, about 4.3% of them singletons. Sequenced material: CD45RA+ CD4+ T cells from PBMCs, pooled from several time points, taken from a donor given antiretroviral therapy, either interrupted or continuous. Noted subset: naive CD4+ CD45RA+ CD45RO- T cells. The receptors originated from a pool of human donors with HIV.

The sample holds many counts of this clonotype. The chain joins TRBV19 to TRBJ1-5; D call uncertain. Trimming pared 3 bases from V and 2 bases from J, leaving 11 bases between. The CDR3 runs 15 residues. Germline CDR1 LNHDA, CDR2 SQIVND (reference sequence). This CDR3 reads CASSIGGKGNQPQHF. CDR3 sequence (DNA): TGTGCCAGTAGTATCGGTGGGAAGGGCAATCAGCCCCAGCATTTT.

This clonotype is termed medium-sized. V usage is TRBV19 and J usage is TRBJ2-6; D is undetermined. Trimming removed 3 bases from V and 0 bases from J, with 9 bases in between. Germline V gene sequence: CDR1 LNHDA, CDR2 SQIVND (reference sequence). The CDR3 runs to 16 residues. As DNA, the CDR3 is TGTGCCAGTAGTATCGGCCGGCGCTCTGGGGCCAACGTCCTGACTTTC. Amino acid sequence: CASSIGRRSGANVLTF.

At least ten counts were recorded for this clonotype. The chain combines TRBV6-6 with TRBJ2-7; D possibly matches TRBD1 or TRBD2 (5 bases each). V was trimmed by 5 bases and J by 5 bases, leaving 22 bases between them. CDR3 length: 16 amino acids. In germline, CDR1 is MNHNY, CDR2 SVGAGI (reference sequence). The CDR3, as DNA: TGTGCCAGCAGTGACCTCCCGGGGCCAAAAAGGGACGAGCAGTACTTC. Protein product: CASSDLPGPKRDEQYF.

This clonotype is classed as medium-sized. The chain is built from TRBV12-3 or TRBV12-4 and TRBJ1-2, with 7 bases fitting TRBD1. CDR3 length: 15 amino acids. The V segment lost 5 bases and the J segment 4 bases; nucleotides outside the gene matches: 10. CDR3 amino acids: CASSLRQGSSYGYTF. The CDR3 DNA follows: TGTGCCAGCAGTCTCAGACAGGGCTCGTCCTATGGCTACACCTTC.

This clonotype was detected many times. CDR3 residues: CASSQFRGRDTQYF. Here the CDR3 DNA reads TGTGCCAGCAGCCAATTTAGGGGGAGAGATACGCAGTATTTT. The chain carries TRBV3-1 and TRBJ2-3; a weak D match, TRBD1 (6 bases). Trimming left V 2 bases short and J 5 bases short, with 11 bases between. Germline V gives CDR1 LGHDT, CDR2 YNNKEL (reference sequence). The CDR3 has 14 residues.

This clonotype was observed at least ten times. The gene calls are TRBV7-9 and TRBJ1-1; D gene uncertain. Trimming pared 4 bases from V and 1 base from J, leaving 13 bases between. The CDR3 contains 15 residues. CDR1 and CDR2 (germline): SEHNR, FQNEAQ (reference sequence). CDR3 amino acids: CASSSTAWQNTEAFF. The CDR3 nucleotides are TGTGCCAGCAGCTCAACAGCATGGCAGAACACTGAAGCTTTCTTT.

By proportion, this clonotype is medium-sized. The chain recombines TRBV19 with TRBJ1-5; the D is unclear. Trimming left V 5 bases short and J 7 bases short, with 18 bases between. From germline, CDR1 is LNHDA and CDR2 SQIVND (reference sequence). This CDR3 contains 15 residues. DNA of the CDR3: TGTGCCAGTAGTCTGGGTGGCGGGAATAAACAGCCCCAGCATTTT. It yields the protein CASSLGGGNKQPQHF.

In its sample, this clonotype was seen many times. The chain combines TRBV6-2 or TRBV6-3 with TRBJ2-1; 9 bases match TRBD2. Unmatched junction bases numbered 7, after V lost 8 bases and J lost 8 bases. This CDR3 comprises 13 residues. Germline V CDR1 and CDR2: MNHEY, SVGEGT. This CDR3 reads CASCQRTSDEQFF. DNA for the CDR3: TGTGCCAGCTGCCAAAGGACTAGCGATGAGCAGTTCTTC.

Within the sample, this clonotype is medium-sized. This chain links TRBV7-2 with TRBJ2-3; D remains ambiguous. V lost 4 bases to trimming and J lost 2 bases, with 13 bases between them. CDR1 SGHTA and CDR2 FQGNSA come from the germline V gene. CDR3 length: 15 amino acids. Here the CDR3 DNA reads TGTGCCAGCAGCTCCTTCCGGGCAGCCACAGATACGCAGTATTTT. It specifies CASSSFRAATDTQYF.

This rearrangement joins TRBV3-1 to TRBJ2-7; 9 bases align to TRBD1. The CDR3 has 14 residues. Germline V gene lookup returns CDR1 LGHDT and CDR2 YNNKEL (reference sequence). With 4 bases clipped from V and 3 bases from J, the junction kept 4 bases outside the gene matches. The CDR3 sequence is CASSPGQGVYEQYF. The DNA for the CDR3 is TGTGCCAGCAGCCCGGGACAGGGAGTCTACGAGCAGTACTTC.

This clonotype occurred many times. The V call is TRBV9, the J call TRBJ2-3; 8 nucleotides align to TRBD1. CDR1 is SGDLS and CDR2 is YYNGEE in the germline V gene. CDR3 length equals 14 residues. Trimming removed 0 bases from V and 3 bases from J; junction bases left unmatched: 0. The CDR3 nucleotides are TGTGCCAGCAGCGTAGACAGGGGGACAGATACGCAGTATTTT. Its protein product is CASSVDRGTDTQYF.

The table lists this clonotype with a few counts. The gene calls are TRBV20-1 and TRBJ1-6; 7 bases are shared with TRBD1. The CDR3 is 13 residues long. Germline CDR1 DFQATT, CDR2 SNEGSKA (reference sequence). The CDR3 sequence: CSALQGINSPLHF. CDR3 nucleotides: TGCAGCGCATTACAGGGGATTAATTCACCCCTCCACTTT.

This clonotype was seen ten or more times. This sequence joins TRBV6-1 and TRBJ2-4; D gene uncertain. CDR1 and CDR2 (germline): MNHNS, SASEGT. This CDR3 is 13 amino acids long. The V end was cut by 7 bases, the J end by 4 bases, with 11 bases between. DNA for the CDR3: TGTGCCAGCAAAGAGTGGTCAAAAAACATTCAGTACTTC. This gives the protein CASKEWSKNIQYF.

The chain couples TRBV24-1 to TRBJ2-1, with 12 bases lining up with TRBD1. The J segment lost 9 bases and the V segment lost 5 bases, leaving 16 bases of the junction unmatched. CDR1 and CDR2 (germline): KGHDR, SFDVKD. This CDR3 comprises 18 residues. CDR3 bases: TGTGCCACCAGTGTCCTAACCCCCGGGACAGGGGGCCTCATTGAGCAGTTCTTC. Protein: CATSVLTPGTGGLIEQFF.

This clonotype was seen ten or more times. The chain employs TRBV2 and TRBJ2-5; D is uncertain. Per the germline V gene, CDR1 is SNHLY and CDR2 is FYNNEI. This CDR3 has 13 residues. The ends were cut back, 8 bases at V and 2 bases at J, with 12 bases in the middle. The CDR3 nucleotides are TGTGCCAGCTTTGATAGTCCACAAGAGACCCAGTACTTC. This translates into CASFDSPQETQYF.

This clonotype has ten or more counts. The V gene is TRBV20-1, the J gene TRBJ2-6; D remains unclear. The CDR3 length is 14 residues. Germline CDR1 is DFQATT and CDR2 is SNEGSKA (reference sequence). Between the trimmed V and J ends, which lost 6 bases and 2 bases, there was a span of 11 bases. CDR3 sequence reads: CSAPDRPGANVLTF. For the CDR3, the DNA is TGCAGTGCCCCGGACCGTCCTGGGGCCAACGTCCTGACTTTC.

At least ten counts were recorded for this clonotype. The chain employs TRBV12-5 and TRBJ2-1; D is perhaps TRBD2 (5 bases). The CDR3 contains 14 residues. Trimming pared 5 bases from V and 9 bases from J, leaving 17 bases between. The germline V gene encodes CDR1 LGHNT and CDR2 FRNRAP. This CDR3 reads CASGPLRGSVEQFF. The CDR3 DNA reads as TGTGCTAGTGGTCCCCTACGGGGTTCGGTTGAGCAGTTCTTC.

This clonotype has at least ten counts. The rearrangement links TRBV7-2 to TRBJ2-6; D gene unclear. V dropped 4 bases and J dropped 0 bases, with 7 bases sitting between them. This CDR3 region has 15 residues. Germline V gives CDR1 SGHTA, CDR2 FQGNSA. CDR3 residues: CASSSFNSGANVLTF. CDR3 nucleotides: TGTGCCAGCAGCTCCTTTAACTCTGGGGCCAACGTCCTGACTTTC.

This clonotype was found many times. CDR3 nucleotides: TGCAGTGCAACCGAGCGGGGCCCCACAGATACGCAGTATTTT. Protein product: CSATERGPTDTQYF. V and J are TRBV20-1 and TRBJ2-3; TRBD2 aligns across 7 bases. J gave up 2 bases and V 6 bases, and 8 bases lay outside the gene matches. Germline CDR1 reads DFQATT; CDR2 reads SNEGSKA (reference sequence). CDR3 length equals 14 residues.

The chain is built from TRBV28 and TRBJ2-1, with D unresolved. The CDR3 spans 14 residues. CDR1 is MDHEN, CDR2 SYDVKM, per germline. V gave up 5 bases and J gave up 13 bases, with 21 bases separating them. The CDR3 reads CASSAHSGRSSQFF. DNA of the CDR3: TGTGCCAGCAGTGCCCACTCTGGACGTTCGAGTCAGTTCTTC.

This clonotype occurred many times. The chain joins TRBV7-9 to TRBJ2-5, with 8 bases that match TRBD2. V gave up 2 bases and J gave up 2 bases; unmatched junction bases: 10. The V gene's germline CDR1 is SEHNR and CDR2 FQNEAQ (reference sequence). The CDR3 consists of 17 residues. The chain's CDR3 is CASSLSDVGGGQETQYF. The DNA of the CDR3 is TGTGCCAGCAGCTTATCTGATGTCGGGGGGGGACAAGAGACCCAGTACTTC. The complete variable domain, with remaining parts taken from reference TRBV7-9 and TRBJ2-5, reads DTGVSQNPRHKITKRGQNVTFRCDPISEHNRLYWYRQTLGQGPEFLTYFQNEAQLEKSRLLSDRFSAERPKGSFSTLEIQRTEQGDSAMYLCASSLSDVGGGQETQYFGPGTRLLVL.